This TCR beta chain was sequenced during a study of shared clonotypes between healthy human individuals. Study in general: Aged between 18 and 49, the donors were a couple of women and three men. Each donor's CD4 naive and CD4 memory cells filled three plates apiece, CD8 naive two, and CD8 memory one.

CD45RO-negative CD8 cells positively selected for CCR7 made up the naive population, which excluded terminally differentiated effector memory CD45RA+ cells. Replicate PCRs for sorted subsets used 200 ng DNA; this equaled tens of thousands of T cell genomes. Sequencing used immunoSEQ multiplex PCR; TCRdb keeps in-frame clones, though not all of them. The sample shows about 2 million clones, just under 95% of them seen only once. Germline V gene data show CDR1 as SNHLY and CDR2 as FYNNEI. V was pared by 9 bases and J by 3 bases, with 7 bases of the junction left unmatched. The CDR3 has 14 residues. The gene calls are TRBV2 and TRBJ1-1; 10 nucleotides match TRBD1. This TCR was recovered from a young man in good health. The sample comprised naive CD8+ T cells sorted from blood. The CDR3 region is CASTTGGEDTEAFF. DNA for the CDR3: TGTGCCAGTACGACAGGGGGCGAGGACACTGAAGCTTTCTTT.